This T cell receptor (beta chain) was profiled in a study of beta chain features in type 1 diabetes (dated by TCRdb to 2016 to 2019). Looking at the study overall: Mean age, gender distribution, total cell number and subset yield did not differ between patients and healthy donors. A total of about 100 million sorted cells were examined across all samples, and RNA yield correlated strongly with the number of cells per subset. In the study, recently diagnosed type 1 diabetes patients and matched healthy donors were compared on the TCRB repertoires of their sorted circulating CD4+ T cell subsets. Regulatory and stem cell-like memory subsets were isolated from only 8 patients and about eight healthy donors, whereas naive and central memory subsets came from all 30 or so donors.

The paper as a whole reports these results and caveats: In all four CD4+ subsets, TCRB CDR3 length was moderately but significantly shorter in type 1 diabetes patients. Because cDNA rather than genomic DNA was sequenced, highly expressing activated cells could have been over-represented, although no difference in activation and CD3 levels was found between groups. At VDJ recombination sites, patients with type 1 diabetes made fewer insertions and deleted more nucleotides, a pattern implying thymic rearrangement abnormalities. Naive, central memory and regulatory TCRB repertoires appeared to be more similar among patients than among healthy donors. HLA sub-analyses involved small numbers of individuals, so any influence of HLA type on TCRB rearrangement remained unresolved. PCR might favor shorter templates, but patient and control samples were amplified and corrected together, so any skew would affect both groups equally.

The entire isolated RNA was reverse transcribed using the High Capacity cDNA Reverse Transcription Kit, and thus expressed TCRB transcripts were sequenced. Deep immunoSEQ sequencing was applied to naive, central memory and regulatory T cell samples, giving an average of around 3.4 million total reads per sample. Sorted cells were lysed in RLT buffer, and RNA was extracted using DNase-treated RNeasy Micro or Mini kits according to cell number. To prevent cross-contamination, every cell subset was processed on its own, while patient and healthy donor samples were processed together. Using the immunoSEQ multiplex PCR, TCRB sequences were amplified from cDNA into 87-bp fragments spanning the CDR3 region. Sequencing of the amplicons was done on the Illumina HiSeq platform. The paper's processing steps were these. PCR bias was corrected computationally using synthetic template baselines, and reads within Hamming distance 2 were collapsed, with unmergeable singletons discarded. Reads were aligned against IMGT to assign V, D and J genes, CDR3 length and insertions or deletions at six rearrangement sites. Within each subset, clonotype counts were normalized to sorted cell number, and only after that were true diversity and Gini coefficients computed with the tcR R package. The overlap coefficient, calculated on TCRB nucleotide sequences, was used to measure repertoire sharing. This immuneACCESS table, as held by TCRdb, lists in-frame sequences with V and J called but not all clones. Of the missing ones, under half trace to an unresolved V gene in checked studies; the others have no known cause. V, J and clone size derive from that table, while D and trimming were established from the DNA sequence. This sample gives 250,000 to 300,000 clones in total; 7% to 9% of them show up just once. The top ten clonotypes cover roughly 1% of the sample.

From each donor, a single peripheral blood sample of approximately 120 mL on average was drawn into heparinised tubes. A BD FACSAria II was used to sort naive, central memory, regulatory and stem cell-like memory CD4+ T cells with a panel that included CD45RO, CCR7, CD25, CD127, CD95 and CD27. Every sorted population had a purity above 95%. PBMCs were isolated immediately by Lymphoprep density gradient centrifugation and stained directly without culture. So that batch effects would be minimized, each experiment stained and sorted samples in pairs, pairing one healthy donor with one patient. This clone was counted a few times. Its antigen is unknown. No base-level quality is on record; no much larger clone is a single base apart. Clipping removes 1 base from V and 6 bases from J, with 4 as the unmatched junction base count. CDR1 and CDR2 are read off the germline V gene as SGHRS and YFSETQ. The CDR3 has 14 amino acids, counting the end cysteine and phenylalanine. Here the CDR3 DNA is all that survives: 42 bases in frame from base 1.

The TCR originated in a woman under 30 in good health. The sequenced material came from central memory CD4+ T cells from blood. Recombination linked TRBV5-1 to TRBJ2-3; a stretch of 8 junction bases matches TRBD2. The nucleotide sequence reads as follows: TGCGCCAGCAGCTTGTTGCTAGCGGGCGATACGCAGTATTTT. This yields the protein CASSLLLAGDTQYF.